This T cell receptor (beta chain) was recorded in a study of OX40 agonist ivuxolimab in advanced cancers. The CDR3 sequence is 15 residues long. Profiling relied on immunoSEQ multiplex PCR, and the TCRdb table lists in-frame clones only, not all of them. The top ten clones hold approximately 0.81% of a sample with some 110,000 clones, around 93% of them seen once. The TCR comes from an adult with an advanced solid tumor such as melanoma, head and neck, liver or kidney cancer. This specimen consisted of CD4+ or CD8+ T cells sorted from blood, obtained in a trial of the OX40 agonist ivuxolimab. J is TRBJ2-7 and V is TRBV21-1; TRBD2 reflects the table's D call only, with no check against the DNA. TRBV21-1 is listed as a pseudogene. CDR3: CAGPGPEGRLEEQYF. DNA for the CDR3: TGTGCCGGCCCCGGGCCGGAGGGCCGTTTAGAAGAGCAGTACTTC.